The T cell receptor (beta chain) under discussion was sequenced for a study of blood T cell repertoires in COVID-19 (dated by TCRdb to the early 2020s). Looking at the study overall: Samples covering the acute and convalescent phases of COVID-19 were provided by collaborators in the United States, Italy and Spain. The material from the prospective study consisted of cDNA or gDNA derived from T cells, B-cell-depleted T cells, or PBMCs. Deeply sampled blood TCRbeta repertoires from subjects exposed to, actively infected with, or recovered from COVID-19 were included in the dataset. A freely available public database, intended as a resource for researchers studying the immune response to SARS-CoV-2, is where the repertoires were released. The samples were drawn from the first 160 participants of the ongoing ImmuneRACE study and from 1,254 subjects provided by 6 global collaborators. The sample metadata nearly always contained a de-identified subject ID, COVID-19 status, age in years and sex. Where available, HLA class I and class II types were obtained from metadata supplied by the sample provider rather than from assay-based typing. Points the paper makes about the study in general: The amount of clinical and demographic metadata varied by source and participant and was provided uncurated.

To note about this clone: Its antigen is unknown. Per-nucleotide qualities are absent, and no much larger clonotype sits a single base away.

Whole blood was collected in K2EDTA tubes by collaborating institutions according to the institutions' own protocols. For TCRbeta analysis, collaborator samples were shipped as frozen whole blood, as isolated PBMCs, or as DNA extracted from either sample type. TCRbeta CDR3 regions were amplified from genomic DNA using the immunoSEQ Assay, a bias-controlled multiplex PCR. The study's own analysis went as follows. The number of nucleated cells in each sample was estimated by amplification of reference gene primers within the assay. To quantify the absolute abundance of each unique TCRbeta CDR3 rearrangement, sequence reads were collapsed and filtered. For each sample, productive Simpson clonality was calculated as the square root of Simpson's diversity index across productive rearrangements. TCRdb holds this immuneACCESS table with in-frame rearrangements only. Some clones are missing; in checked studies, unresolved V genes explain under half, and the rest has no known cause. V, J and clone size derive from that table, while D and trimming were established from the DNA sequence. The sample records under 120,000 clones, roughly 80% of which are singletons. 20% of the sample comes from the top ten.

The cysteine opens and the phenylalanine closes a CDR3 of 14 amino acids. The only DNA kept is the CDR3, 42 bases in frame from the first base. CDR1 and CDR2 (LGHDT, YNNKEL) derive from the germline V gene (reference sequence). V loses 5 bases at its end and J loses 3 bases; junction bases beyond the gene matches: 6. Material: peripheral blood. The rearrangement combines TRBV3-1 (or the pseudogene TRBV3-2) with TRBJ1-1; the junction holds 7 bases that match TRBD1. This TCR was sampled from a man in his 70s with active or convalescent COVID-19. DNA sequence: TGTGCCAGCAGCACTCACGGGACAGACACTGAAGCTTTCTTT. This gives the protein CASSTHGTDTEAFF.